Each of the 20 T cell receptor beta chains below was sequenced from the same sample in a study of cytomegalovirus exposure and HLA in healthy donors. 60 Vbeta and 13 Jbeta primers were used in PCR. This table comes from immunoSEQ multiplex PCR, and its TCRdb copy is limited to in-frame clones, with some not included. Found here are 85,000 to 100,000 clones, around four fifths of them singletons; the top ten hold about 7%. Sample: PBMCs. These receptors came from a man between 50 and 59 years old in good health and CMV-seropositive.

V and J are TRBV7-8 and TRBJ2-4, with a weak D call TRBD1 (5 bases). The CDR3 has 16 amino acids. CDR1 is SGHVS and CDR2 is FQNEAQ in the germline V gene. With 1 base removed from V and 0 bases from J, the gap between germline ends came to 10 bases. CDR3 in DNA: TGTGCCAGCAGCTTAGAAGGGGCGCGAGCCAAAAACATTCAGTACTTC. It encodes CASSLEGARAKNIQYF. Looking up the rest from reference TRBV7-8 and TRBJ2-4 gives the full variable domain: GAGVSQSPRYKVAKRGQDVALRCDPISGHVSLFWYQQALGQGPEFLTYFQNEAQLDKSGLPSDRFFAERPEGSVSTLKIQRTQQEDSAVYLCASSLEGARAKNIQYFGAGTRLSVL.

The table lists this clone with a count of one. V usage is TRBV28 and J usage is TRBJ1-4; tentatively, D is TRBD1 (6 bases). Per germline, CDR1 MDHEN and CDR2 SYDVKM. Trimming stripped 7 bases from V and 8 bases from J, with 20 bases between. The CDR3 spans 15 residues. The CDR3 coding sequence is TGTGCCAGCACCAGCCTCCAGGGGCGTCGGGAAAAACTGTTTTTT. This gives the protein CASTSLQGRREKLFF.

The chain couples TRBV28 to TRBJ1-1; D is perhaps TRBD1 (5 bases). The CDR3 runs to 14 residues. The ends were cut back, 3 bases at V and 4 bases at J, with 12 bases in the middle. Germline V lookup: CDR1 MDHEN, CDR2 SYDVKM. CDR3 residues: CASSFTGLSTEAFF. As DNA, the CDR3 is TGTGCCAGCAGTTTTACAGGACTATCCACTGAAGCTTTCTTT.

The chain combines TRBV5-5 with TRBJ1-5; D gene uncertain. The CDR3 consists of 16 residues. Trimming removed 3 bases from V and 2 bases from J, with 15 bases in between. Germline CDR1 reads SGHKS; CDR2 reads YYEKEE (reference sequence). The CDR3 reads CASSSGWIEGNQPQHF. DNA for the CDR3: TGTGCCAGCAGCTCTGGATGGATAGAGGGCAATCAGCCCCAGCATTTT.

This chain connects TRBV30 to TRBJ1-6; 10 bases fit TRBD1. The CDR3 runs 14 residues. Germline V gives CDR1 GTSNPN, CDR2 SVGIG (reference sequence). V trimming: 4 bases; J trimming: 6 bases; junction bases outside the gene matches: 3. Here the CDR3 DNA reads TGTGCCTGGAAGAGACAGGGGGCTAATTCACCCCTCCACTTT. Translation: CAWKRQGANSPLHF.

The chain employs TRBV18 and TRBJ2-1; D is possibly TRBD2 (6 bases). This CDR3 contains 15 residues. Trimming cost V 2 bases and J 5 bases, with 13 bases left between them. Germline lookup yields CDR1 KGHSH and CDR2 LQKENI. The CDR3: CASSPAPREDNEQFF. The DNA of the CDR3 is TGTGCCAGCTCACCAGCCCCCAGGGAGGACAATGAGCAGTTCTTC.

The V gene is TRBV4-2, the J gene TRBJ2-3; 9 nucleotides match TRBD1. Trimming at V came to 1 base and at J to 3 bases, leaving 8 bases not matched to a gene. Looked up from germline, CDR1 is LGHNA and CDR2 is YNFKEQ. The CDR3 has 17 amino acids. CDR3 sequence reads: CASSQVTGQGSTDTQYF. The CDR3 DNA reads TGTGCCAGCAGCCAAGTTACGGGACAGGGTAGTACAGATACGCAGTATTTT.

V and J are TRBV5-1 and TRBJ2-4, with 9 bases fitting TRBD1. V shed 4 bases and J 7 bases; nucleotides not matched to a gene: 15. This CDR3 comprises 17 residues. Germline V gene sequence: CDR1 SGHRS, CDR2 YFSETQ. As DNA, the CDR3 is TGCGCCAGCAGCCCGGACAGGGGTGGACTGGGTAATAACATTCAGTACTTC. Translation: CASSPDRGGLGNNIQYF. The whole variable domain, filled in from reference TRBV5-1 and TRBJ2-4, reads KAGVTQTPRYLIKTRGQQVTLSCSPISGHRSVSWYQQTPGQGLQFLFEYFSETQRNKGNFPGRFSGRQFSNSRSEMNVSTLELGDSALYLCASSPDRGGLGNNIQYFGAGTRLSVL.

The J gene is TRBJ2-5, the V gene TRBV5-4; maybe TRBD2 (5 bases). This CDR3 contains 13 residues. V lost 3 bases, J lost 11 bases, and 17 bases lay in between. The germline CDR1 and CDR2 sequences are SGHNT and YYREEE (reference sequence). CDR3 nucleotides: TGTGCCAGCAGCTCGGACGGCCACCCGGGGCAGTACTTC. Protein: CASSSDGHPGQYF.

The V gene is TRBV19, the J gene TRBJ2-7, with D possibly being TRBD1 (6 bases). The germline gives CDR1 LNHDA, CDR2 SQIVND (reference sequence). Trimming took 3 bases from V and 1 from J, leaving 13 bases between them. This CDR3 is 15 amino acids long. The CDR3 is CASSISGGESYEQYF. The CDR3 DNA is TGTGCCAGTAGTATCAGTGGGGGCGAATCCTACGAGCAGTACTTC.

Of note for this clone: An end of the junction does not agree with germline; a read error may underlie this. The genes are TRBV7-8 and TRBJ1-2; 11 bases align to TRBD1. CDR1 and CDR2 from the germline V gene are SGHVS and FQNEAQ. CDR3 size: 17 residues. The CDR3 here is CASSLADRGLDQKGYPF. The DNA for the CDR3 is TGTGCCAGCAGCTTAGCGGACAGGGGGCTTGATCAGAAAGGCTACCCCTTC.

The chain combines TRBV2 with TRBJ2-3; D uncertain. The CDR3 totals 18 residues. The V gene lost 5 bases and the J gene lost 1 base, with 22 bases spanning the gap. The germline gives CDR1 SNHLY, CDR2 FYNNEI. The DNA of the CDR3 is TGTGCCAGCAGTCCTTCGTTAGACTGGCAGTCAGGCACAGATACGCAGTATTTT. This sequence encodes CASSPSLDWQSGTDTQYF.

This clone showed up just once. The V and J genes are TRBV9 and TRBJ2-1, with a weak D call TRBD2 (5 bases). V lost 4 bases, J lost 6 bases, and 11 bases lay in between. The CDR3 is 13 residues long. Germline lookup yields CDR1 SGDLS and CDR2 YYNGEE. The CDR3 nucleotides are TGTGCCAGCAGCCAGGACTCGGCCAATGAGCAGTTCTTC. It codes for CASSQDSANEQFF. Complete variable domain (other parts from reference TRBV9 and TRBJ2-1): DSGVTQTPKHLITATGQRVTLRCSPRSGDLSVYWYQQSLDQGLQFLIQYYNGEERAKGNILERFSAQQFPDLHSELNLSSLELGDSALYFCASSQDSANEQFFGPGTRLTVL.

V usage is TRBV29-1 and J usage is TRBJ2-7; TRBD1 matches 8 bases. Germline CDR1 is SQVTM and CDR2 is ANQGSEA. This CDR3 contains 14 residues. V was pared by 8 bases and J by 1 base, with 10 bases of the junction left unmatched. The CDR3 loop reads CSFRTGQNSYEQYF. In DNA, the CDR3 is TGCAGCTTCCGGACAGGGCAAAATTCCTACGAGCAGTACTTC.

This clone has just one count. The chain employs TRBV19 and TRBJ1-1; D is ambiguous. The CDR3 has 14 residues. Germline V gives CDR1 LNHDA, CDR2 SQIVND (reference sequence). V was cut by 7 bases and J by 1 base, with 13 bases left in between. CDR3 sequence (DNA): TGTGCCAGTACTTACCAACGGGGGAACACTGAAGCTTTCTTT. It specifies CASTYQRGNTEAFF. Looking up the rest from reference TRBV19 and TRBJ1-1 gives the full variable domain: DGGITQSPKYLFRKEGQNVTLSCEQNLNHDAMYWYRQDPGQGLRLIYYSQIVNDFQKGDIAEGYSVSREKKESFPLTVTSAQKNPTAFYLCASTYQRGNTEAFFGQGTRLTVV.

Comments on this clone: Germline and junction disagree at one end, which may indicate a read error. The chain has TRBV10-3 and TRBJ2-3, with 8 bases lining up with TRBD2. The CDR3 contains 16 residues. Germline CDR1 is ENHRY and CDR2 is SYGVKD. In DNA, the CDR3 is TGTGCCATCAGTGCCCAACTAGCGGCAAACACAGGTACGCAGTATTTT. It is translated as CAISAQLAANTGTQYF.

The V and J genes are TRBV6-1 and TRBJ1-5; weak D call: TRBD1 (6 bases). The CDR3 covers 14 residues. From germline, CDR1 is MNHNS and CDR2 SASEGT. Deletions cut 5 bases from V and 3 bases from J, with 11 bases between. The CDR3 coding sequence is TGTGCCAGCAGTACCCGGACAGTCAATCAGCCCCAGCATTTT. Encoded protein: CASSTRTVNQPQHF.

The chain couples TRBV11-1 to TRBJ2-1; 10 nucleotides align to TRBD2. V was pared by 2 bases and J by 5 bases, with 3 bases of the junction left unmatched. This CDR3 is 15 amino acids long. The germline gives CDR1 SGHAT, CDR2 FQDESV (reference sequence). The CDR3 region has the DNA TGTGCCAGCAGCTTAAAGCGGGGGGGCCACAATGAGCAGTTCTTC. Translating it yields CASSLKRGGHNEQFF.

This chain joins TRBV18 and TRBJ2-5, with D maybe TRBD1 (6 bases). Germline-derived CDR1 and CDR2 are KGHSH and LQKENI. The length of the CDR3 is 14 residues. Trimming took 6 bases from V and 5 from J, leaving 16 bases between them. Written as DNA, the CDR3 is TGTGCCAGCTCGATCACCGACAGGCCCGAGACCCAGTACTTC. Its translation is CASSITDRPETQYF.

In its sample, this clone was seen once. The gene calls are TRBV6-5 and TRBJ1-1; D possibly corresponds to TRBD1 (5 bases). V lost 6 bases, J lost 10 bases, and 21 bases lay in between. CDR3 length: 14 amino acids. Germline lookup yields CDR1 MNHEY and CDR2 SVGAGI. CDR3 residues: CASRKGQTLWGAFF. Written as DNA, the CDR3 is TGTGCCAGCAGAAAGGGGCAGACCCTCTGGGGAGCTTTCTTT.